This T cell receptor beta chain was retrieved from a study of shared clonotypes between healthy human individuals. Some clones are missing from TCRdb's copy, which holds only in-frame ones; the method was immunoSEQ multiplex PCR. The data hold millions of clones, with approximately 94% observed a single time. This CDR3 has 14 residues. V was trimmed by 4 bases and J by 4 bases, leaving 13 bases between them. Germline V gene sequence: CDR1 MNHNS, CDR2 SASEGT. This receptor was taken from a man between 18 and 35 years old in good health. The chain recombines TRBV6-1 with TRBJ1-1, with D perhaps TRBD1 (5 bases). The sample consisted of naive CD4+ T cells sorted from blood. Subset of the sample: CD45RA+ positively selected. CDR3 nucleotides: TGTGCCAGCAGTGTCCTGGGGGGGGGCACTGAAGCTTTCTTT. Translating gives CASSVLGGGTEAFF.